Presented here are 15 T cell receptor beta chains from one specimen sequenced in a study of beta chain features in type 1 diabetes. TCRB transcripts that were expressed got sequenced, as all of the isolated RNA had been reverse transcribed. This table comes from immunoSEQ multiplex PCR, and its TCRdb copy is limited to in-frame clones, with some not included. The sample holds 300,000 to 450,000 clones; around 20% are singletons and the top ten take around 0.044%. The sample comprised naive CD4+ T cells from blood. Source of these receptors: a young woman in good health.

CDR3 DNA: TGTGCCAGTAGTATAGGGACAAGTCACACCGGGGAGCTGTTTTTT. Protein product: CASSIGTSHTGELFF. This sequence joins TRBV19 and TRBJ2-2, with a possible D match to TRBD1 (5 bases). V dropped 1 base and J dropped 3 bases, with 9 bases sitting between them. CDR3 length equals 15 residues. Germline values: CDR1 LNHDA, CDR2 SQIVND (reference sequence).

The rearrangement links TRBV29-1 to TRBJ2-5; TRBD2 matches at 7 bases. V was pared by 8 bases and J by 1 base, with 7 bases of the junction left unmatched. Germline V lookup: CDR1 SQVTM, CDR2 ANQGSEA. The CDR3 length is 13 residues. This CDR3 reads CSQTSAFQETQYF. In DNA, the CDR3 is TGCAGCCAAACTAGCGCCTTCCAAGAGACCCAGTACTTC.

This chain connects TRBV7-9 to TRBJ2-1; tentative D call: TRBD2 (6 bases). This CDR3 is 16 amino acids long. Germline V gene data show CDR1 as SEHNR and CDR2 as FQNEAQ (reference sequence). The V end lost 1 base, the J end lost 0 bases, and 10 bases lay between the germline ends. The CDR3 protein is CASSLVGGRSYNEQFF. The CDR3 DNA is TGTGCCAGCAGCTTAGTCGGGGGACGCTCCTACAATGAGCAGTTCTTC.

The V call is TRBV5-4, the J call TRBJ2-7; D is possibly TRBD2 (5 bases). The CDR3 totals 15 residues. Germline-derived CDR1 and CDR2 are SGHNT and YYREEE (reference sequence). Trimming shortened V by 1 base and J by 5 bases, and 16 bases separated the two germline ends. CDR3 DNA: TGTGCCAGCAGCTTGTTGCGGGCGGATCTGAACGAGCAGTACTTC. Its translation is CASSLLRADLNEQYF.

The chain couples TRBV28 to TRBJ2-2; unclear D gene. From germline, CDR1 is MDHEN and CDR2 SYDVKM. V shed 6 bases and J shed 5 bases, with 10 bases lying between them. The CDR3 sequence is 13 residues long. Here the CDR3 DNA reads TGTGCCAGCAGCACCCCGGAGACCGGGGAGCTGTTTTTT. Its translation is CASSTPETGELFF.

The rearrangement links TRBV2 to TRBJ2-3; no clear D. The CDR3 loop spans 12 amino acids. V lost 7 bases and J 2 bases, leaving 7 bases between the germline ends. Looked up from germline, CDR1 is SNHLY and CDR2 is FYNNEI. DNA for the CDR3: TGTGCCAGCACCCCCCACACAGATACGCAGTATTTT. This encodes CASTPHTDTQYF.

The CDR3 bases are TGCAGTGCTAGTAACAACAATGAGCAGTTCTTC. Translated: CSASNNNEQFF. The gene calls are TRBV20-1 and TRBJ2-1; D gene ambiguous. The V gene lost 3 bases and the J gene lost 5 bases, with 5 bases spanning the gap. Germline V gives CDR1 DFQATT, CDR2 SNEGSKA (reference sequence). CDR3 length: 11 residues.

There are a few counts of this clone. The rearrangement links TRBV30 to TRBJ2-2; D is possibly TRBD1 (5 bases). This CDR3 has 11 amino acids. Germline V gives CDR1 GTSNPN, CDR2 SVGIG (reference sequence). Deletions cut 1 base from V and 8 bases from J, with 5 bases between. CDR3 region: CAWSGTGELFF. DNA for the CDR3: TGTGCCTGGAGTGGGACAGGGGAGCTGTTTTTT.

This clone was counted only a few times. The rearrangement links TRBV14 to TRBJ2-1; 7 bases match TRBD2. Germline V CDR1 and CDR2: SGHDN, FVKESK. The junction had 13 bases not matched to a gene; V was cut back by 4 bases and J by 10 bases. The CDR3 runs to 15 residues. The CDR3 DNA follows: TGTGCCAGCAGCCTGCCCGGGACTACCCTTACCGAGCAGTTCTTC. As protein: CASSLPGTTLTEQFF.

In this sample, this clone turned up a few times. This CDR3 is CASSLTVDSPLHF. CDR3 DNA: TGTGCCAGCAGCTTAACGGTAGATTCACCCCTCCACTTT. The gene calls are TRBV7-3 and TRBJ1-6; D is unclear. The CDR3 consists of 13 residues. The germline CDR1 and CDR2 sequences are SGHTA and FQGTGA. The V and J ends lost 0 bases and 8 bases respectively, with 5 bases between them.

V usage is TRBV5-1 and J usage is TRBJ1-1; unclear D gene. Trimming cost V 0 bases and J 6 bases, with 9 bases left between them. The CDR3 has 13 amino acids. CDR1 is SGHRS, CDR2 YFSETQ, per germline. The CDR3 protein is CASSLGGSPEAFF. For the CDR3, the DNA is TGCGCCAGCAGCTTGGGAGGGTCCCCTGAAGCTTTCTTT.

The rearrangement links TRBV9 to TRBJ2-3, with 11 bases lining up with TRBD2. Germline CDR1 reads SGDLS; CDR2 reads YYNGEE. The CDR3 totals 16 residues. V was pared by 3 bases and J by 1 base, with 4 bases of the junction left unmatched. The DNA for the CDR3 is TGTGCCAGCAGCGCTAGCGGGAGGCCCGGCACAGATACGCAGTATTTT. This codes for CASSASGRPGTDTQYF.

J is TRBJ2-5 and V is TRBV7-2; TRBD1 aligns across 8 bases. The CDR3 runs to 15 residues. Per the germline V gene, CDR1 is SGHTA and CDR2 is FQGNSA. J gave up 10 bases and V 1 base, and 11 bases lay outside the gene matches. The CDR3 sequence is CASSLVGTGGVDQYF. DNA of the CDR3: TGTGCCAGCAGCTTAGTTGGGACAGGTGGAGTGGACCAGTACTTC.

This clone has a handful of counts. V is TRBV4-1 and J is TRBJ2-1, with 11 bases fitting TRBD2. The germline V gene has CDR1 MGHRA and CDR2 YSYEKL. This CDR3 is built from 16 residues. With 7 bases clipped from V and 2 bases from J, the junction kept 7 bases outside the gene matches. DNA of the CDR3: TGCGCCAGCACCGAGACTAGCGGGGCGACCTACAATGAGCAGTTCTTC. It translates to CASTETSGATYNEQFF.

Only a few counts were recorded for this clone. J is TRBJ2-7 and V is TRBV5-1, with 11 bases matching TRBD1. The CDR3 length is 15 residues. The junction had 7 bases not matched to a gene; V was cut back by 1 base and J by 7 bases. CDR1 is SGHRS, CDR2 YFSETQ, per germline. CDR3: CASSLTGQGAQEQYF. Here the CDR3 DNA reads TGCGCCAGCAGCTTGACAGGACAGGGGGCTCAAGAGCAGTACTTC.